This T cell receptor beta chain was obtained from a study of early T cells in non-severe SARS-CoV-2 infection. Each cDNA molecule carried a unique molecular identifier. TCRdb independently ran MiXCR on the 5' RACE reads; one entry per CDR3 protein. This sample yields around 60,000 distinct CDR3 sequences, of which roughly an eighth are seen a single time; 10% belongs to the top ten. Germline V gives CDR1 SGDLS, CDR2 YYNGEE. Trimming shortened V by 4 bases and J by 9 bases, and 17 bases separated the two germline ends. The CDR3 is 14 amino acids. The study, taken as a whole, reports: VDJdb matches were skewed toward anti-spike CD8 T cell responses.

To note about this clonotype: Its antigen is as yet unknown.

V gene TRBV9 combines with J gene TRBJ2-1, with D maybe TRBD2 (7 bases). Input material: whole blood. The source is an adult who was a healthcare worker with PCR-confirmed SARS-CoV-2 infection or an uninfected control (not recorded which). The CDR3 DNA sequence: TGTGCCAGCAGCCCCCGCCCAAGGGGGGGTGAGCAGTTCTTC. This translates into CASSPRPRGGEQFF.